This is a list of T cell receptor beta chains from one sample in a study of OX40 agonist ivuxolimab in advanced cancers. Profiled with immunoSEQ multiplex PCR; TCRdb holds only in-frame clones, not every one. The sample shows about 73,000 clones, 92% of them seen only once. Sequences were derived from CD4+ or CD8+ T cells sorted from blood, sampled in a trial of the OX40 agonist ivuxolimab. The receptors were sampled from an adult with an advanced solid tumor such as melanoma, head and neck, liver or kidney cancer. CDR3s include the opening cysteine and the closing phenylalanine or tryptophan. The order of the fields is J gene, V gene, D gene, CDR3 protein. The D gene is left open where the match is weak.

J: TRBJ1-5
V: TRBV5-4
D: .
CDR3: CASSSDHQPQHF

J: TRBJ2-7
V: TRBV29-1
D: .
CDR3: CSVDDDYEQYF

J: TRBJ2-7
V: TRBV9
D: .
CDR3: CASSPNRGDSQYF

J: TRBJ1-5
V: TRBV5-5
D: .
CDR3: CASSLAPGSNQPQHF

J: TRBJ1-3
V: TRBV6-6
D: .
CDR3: CASSSTPTGNTIYF

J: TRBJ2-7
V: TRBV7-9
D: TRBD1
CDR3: CASSPHRGAYEQYF

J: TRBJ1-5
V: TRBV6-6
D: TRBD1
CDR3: CASSFGTGKSQPQHF

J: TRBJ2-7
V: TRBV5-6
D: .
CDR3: CASSPPSGFEQYF

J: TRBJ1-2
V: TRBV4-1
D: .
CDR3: CASSQVGGANYGYTF

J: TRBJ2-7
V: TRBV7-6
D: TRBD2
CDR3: CASSPVGSGGTISYEQYF

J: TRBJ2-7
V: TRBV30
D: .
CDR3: CAWSVGESYEQYF

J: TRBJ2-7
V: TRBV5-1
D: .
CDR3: CASSLNTWEQYF

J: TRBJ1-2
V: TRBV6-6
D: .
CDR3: CASTGSGPGDGYTF

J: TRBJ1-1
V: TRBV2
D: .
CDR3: CARQGTVGEAFF

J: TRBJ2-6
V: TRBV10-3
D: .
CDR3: CASEGRGSGANVLTF